Listed below are T cell receptor beta chains from one sample, sequenced in a study of molecular identifiers for immune sequencing clone quantification. TCRdb re-called the PCR reads through MiXCR, storing one row per CDR3 protein. The table has about half a million distinct CDR3 sequences, roughly 26% seen once. The specimen sequenced was naive CD8+ T cells from blood, with Jurkat cell RNA spiked in. The receptors were sampled from a human donor in good health. Some libraries in this study had Jurkat cell RNA spiked in. Both conserved end residues are part of each CDR3. A D gene is named only where the DNA matches it firmly. Some rows have no size entry. The others give once, few or many, or a class for an expanded clone.

clone size: NA
V gene: TRBV7-9
J gene: TRBJ2-7
D gene: TRBD2
CDR3 length: 14
CDR3 protein: CASSPLASTYGQYF
CDR3 DNA: TGTGCCAGCAGCCCACTAGCGTCCACCTACGGGCAGTACTTC

clone size: few
V gene: TRBV18
J gene: TRBJ1-4
D gene: NA
CDR3 length: 16
CDR3 protein: CASSPLRNSKNEKLFF
CDR3 DNA: TGTGCCAGCTCACCCCTCCGGAACAGCAAGAATGAAAAACTGTTTTTT

clone size: NA
V gene: TRBV20-1
J gene: TRBJ2-3
D gene: NA
CDR3 length: 17
CDR3 protein: CSARDQSSPSLTDTKYF
CDR3 DNA: TGCAGTGCTAGAGATCAGTCTAGCCCGTCACTCACAGATACGAAGTATTTT

clone size: NA
V gene: TRBV4-2
J gene: TRBJ2-7
D gene: TRBD2
CDR3 length: 14
CDR3 protein: CASSRVGDYNEQYF
CDR3 DNA: TGTGCCAGCAGCCGGGTGGGGGACTACAACGAGCAGTACTTC

clone size: NA
V gene: TRBV12-3/TRBV12-4
J gene: TRBJ2-5
D gene: NA
CDR3 length: 12
CDR3 protein: CASVRAGETQYF
CDR3 DNA: TGTGCCAGCGTCCGGGCTGGAGAGACCCAGTACTTC

clone size: few
V gene: TRBV28
J gene: TRBJ2-7
D gene: NA
CDR3 length: 15
CDR3 protein: CASSLPGGKLDELYF
CDR3 DNA: TGTGCCAGCAGTTTACCAGGGGGGAAGCTGGACGAGCTGTACTTC

clone size: few
V gene: TRBV5-5
J gene: TRBJ2-5
D gene: NA
CDR3 length: 17
CDR3 protein: CASSLEGWLQGEETQYF
CDR3 DNA: TGTGCCAGCAGCTTGGAAGGGTGGTTGCAGGGTGAAGAGACCCAGTACTTC

clone size: NA
V gene: TRBV27
J gene: TRBJ2-3
D gene: TRBD2
CDR3 length: 12
CDR3 protein: CASSLSSGPQYF
CDR3 DNA: TGTGCCAGCAGTTTATCTAGCGGGCCGCAGTATTTT

clone size: many
V gene: TRBV7-2
J gene: TRBJ2-7
D gene: NA
CDR3 length: 13
CDR3 protein: CASSLAGSYEQYF
CDR3 DNA: TGTGCCAGCAGCCTCGCCGGGAGTTACGAGCAGTACTTC

clone size: many
V gene: TRBV4-1
J gene: TRBJ2-1
D gene: TRBD1
CDR3 length: 17
CDR3 protein: CASSQDLGQGFSNEQFF
CDR3 DNA: TGCGCCAGCAGCCAAGATTTAGGACAGGGGTTTAGCAATGAGCAGTTCTTC

clone size: few
V gene: TRBV6-2/TRBV6-3
J gene: TRBJ2-2
D gene: NA
CDR3 length: 15
CDR3 protein: CASSYSSSGTGELFF
CDR3 DNA: TGTGCCAGCAGTTACTCGTCATCCGGTACCGGGGAGCTGTTTTTT

clone size: NA
V gene: TRBV7-8
J gene: TRBJ2-7
D gene: NA
CDR3 length: 15
CDR3 protein: CASSLGPSRNYEQYF
CDR3 DNA: TGTGCCAGCAGCTTGGGACCCTCAAGGAACTACGAGCAGTACTTC

clone size: few
V gene: TRBV4-2
J gene: TRBJ2-3
D gene: NA
CDR3 length: 13
CDR3 protein: CASSQDLGDTQYF
CDR3 DNA: TGTGCCAGCAGCCAAGATTTGGGAGATACGCAGTATTTT

clone size: NA
V gene: TRBV7-2
J gene: TRBJ2-7
D gene: TRBD1
CDR3 length: 12
CDR3 protein: CASSGTGSEQYF
CDR3 DNA: TGTGCCAGCTCCGGGACAGGGAGCGAGCAGTACTTC

clone size: NA
V gene: TRBV20-1
J gene: TRBJ1-1
D gene: TRBD1
CDR3 length: 13
CDR3 protein: CSAEGQRNTEAFF
CDR3 DNA: TGCAGTGCAGAGGGACAGAGGAACACTGAAGCTTTCTTT

clone size: NA
V gene: TRBV2
J gene: TRBJ2-4
D gene: NA
CDR3 length: 18
CDR3 protein: CASSPPPPWVADQNIQYF
CDR3 DNA: TGTGCCAGCAGCCCACCACCCCCATGGGTAGCGGATCAAAACATTCAGTACTTC

clone size: NA
V gene: TRBV6-2/TRBV6-3
J gene: TRBJ2-1
D gene: TRBD2
CDR3 length: 16
CDR3 protein: CASSYSRAGAPQERFF
CDR3 DNA: TGTGCCAGCAGTTACTCGAGAGCGGGAGCCCCCCAGGAGCGGTTCTTC

clone size: few
V gene: TRBV20-1
J gene: TRBJ2-7
D gene: TRBD1
CDR3 length: 13
CDR3 protein: CSAKDRETYEQYF
CDR3 DNA: TGCAGTGCAAAGGACAGGGAAACCTACGAGCAGTACTTC